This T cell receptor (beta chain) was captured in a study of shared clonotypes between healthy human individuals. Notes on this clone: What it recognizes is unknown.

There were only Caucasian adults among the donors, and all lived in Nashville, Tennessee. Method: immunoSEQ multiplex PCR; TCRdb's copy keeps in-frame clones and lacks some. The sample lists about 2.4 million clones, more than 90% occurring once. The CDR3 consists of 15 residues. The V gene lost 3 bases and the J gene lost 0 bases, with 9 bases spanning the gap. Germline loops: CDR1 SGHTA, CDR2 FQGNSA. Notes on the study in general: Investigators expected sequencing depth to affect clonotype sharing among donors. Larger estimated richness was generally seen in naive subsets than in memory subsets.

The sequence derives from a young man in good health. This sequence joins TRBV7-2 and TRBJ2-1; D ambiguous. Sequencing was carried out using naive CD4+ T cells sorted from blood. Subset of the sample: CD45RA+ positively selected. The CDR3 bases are TGTGCCAGCAGCTTCTACCTCGGCTCCTACAATGAGCAGTTCTTC. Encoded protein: CASSFYLGSYNEQFF.